This TCR beta chain was sequenced in a study of blood T cell repertoires in COVID-19. Whole-study context: PBMCs, B-cell-depleted T cells, or T cells provided the cDNA or gDNA that made up the material.

How the authors handled the data: Amplification of reference gene primers was used by the study to estimate nucleated cell counts. Sequencing was performed with immunoSEQ multiplex PCR; in TCRdb, only in-frame clones are kept and a portion is missing. The V and J calls and clone size come from that table; D and trimming were worked out from the DNA. The repertoire holds around 480,000 clones, with around 90% as singletons. Participants, about 18 to 89 years old, spanned under 25 US areas. Allocation to cohorts depended on clinical history reported by the participants. Germline V gene sequence: CDR1 SGHTA, CDR2 FQGNSA. The CDR3 is 16 residues long. Trimming took 7 bases from V and 6 from J, leaving 24 bases between them.

The sample consisted of PBMCs or T cells enriched from blood (not recorded which). This sequence was found in a young woman who had recovered from COVID-19. V usage is TRBV7-2 and J usage is TRBJ1-2; maybe TRBD1 (5 bases). CDR3: CASIPAGRGREDGYTF. In DNA, the CDR3 is TGTGCCAGCATCCCCGCGGGGAGGGGACGGGAAGATGGCTACACCTTC.